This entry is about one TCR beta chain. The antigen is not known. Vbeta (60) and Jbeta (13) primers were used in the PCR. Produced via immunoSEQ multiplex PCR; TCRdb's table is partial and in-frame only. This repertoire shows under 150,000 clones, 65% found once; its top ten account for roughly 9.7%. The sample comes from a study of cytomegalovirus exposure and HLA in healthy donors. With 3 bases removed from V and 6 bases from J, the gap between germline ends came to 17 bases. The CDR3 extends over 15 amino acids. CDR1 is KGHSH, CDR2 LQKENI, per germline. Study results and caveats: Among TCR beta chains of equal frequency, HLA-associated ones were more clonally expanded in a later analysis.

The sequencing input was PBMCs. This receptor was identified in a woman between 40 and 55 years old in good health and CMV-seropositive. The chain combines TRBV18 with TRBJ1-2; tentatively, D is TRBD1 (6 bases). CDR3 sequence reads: CASSPSGGGRDGYTF. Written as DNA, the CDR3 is TGTGCCAGCTCACCCTCCGGCGGGGGGCGAGATGGCTACACCTTC.